The sequence of this T cell receptor beta chain was determined in a study of radiotherapy plus CTLA-4 blockade in lung cancer. Study background: With roughly 30% of patients having disease control, objective responses were seen in approximately 17%. Study-wide points: In blood, TCR clones derived from the tumor expanded after radiotherapy plus ipilimumab. Reportedly, early blood T cell clone dynamics best predicted response, with interferon-beta.

Sequencing used immunoSEQ multiplex PCR; TCRdb keeps in-frame clones, though not all of them. The table has 55,000 to 80,000 clones, around 73% seen once. On this clone: Antigen: not known.

With ipilimumab providing CTLA-4 blockade, focal radiation was administered to patients who had chemo-refractory metastatic non-small-cell lung cancer. Between the trimmed V and J ends, which lost 0 bases and 8 bases, there was a span of 14 bases. The CDR3 extends over 14 amino acids. Germline lookup yields CDR1 SGHRS and CDR2 YFSETQ. The clonotype comes from a human donor with non-small cell lung cancer who had a complete response to radiotherapy plus ipilimumab. This chain connects TRBV5-1 to TRBJ1-2, with D perhaps TRBD1 (5 bases). The sample in question was peripheral blood, obtained from a patient treated with radiotherapy plus ipilimumab. The CDR3 nucleotides are TGCGCCAGCAGCTTGGAGGGGCCCCTAAGGGGCTACACCTTC. Residues: CASSLEGPLRGYTF. Full variable domain (remainder filled in from reference TRBV5-1 and TRBJ1-2): KAGVTQTPRYLIKTRGQQVTLSCSPISGHRSVSWYQQTPGQGLQFLFEYFSETQRNKGNFPGRFSGRQFSNSRSEMNVSTLELGDSALYLCASSLEGPLRGYTFGSGTRLTVV.